Below are 9 T cell receptor beta chains sequenced from a single sample in a study of PD-1 blockade in classical Hodgkin lymphoma. In every patient, relapse followed autologous stem cell transplantation, while exposure to brentuximab vedotin differed. TCRdb keeps only in-frame clones here, not all; method: immunoSEQ multiplex PCR. The sample records some 20,000 clones, about four fifths being singletons. The sequenced sample was peripheral blood mononuclear cells (PBMCs), obtained before the second cycle of nivolumab. These receptors were taken from a human donor with classical Hodgkin lymphoma.

The sample holds one count of this clone. The rearrangement links TRBV4-1 to TRBJ1-6; D might be TRBD1 (6 bases). There are 15 residues in the CDR3. V lost 4 bases to trimming and J lost 11 bases, with 18 bases between them. Germline V gene lookup returns CDR1 MGHRA and CDR2 YSYEKL. The CDR3 nucleotides read TGCGCCAGCAGCCTATGGACAGCCGATGGGCCACCCCTCCACTTT. It specifies CASSLWTADGPPLHF.

The chain combines TRBV27 with TRBJ2-7; 10 positions agree with TRBD1. This CDR3 has 14 residues. The trim removed 3 bases at V and 3 bases at J, leaving 2 bases unmatched. CDR1 MNHEY and CDR2 SMNVEV come from the germline V gene (reference sequence). The DNA of the CDR3 is TGTGCCAGCAGTTTGAGGACAGGGGGCTACGAGCAGTACTTC. It specifies CASSLRTGGYEQYF.

The chain links TRBV2 to TRBJ2-4; TRBD1 matches at 8 bases. Germline assignment: CDR1 SNHLY and CDR2 FYNNEI. V was clipped by 4 bases and J by 14 bases; unmatched bases: 19. The CDR3 spans 16 residues. CDR3 in amino acids: CASSAPRTGSSGTEYF. CDR3 in DNA: TGTGCCAGCAGTGCGCCGAGGACAGGGAGTAGCGGAACGGAGTACTTC.

The V call is TRBV27, the J call TRBJ2-2; 8 nucleotides match TRBD2. Trimming at V came to 4 bases and at J to 1 base, leaving 8 bases not matched to a gene. The CDR3 spans 17 residues. Per the germline V gene, CDR1 is MNHEY and CDR2 is SMNVEV (reference sequence). CDR3 sequence: CASSSLRAGENTGELFF. In nucleotides, the CDR3 is TGTGCCAGCAGTTCCCTCCGAGCGGGAGAGAACACCGGGGAGCTGTTTTTT.

The gene calls are TRBV6-4 and TRBJ1-5; no clear D gene. CDR1 and CDR2 (germline): MRHNA, SNTAGT. CDR3 length: 13 amino acids. V was trimmed by 0 bases and J by 6 bases, leaving 6 bases between them. CDR3 residues: CASSDSASQPQHF. CDR3 sequence (DNA): TGTGCCAGCAGTGACTCAGCTAGTCAGCCCCAGCATTTT.

This clone was detected a few times. This chain uses TRBV5-4 with TRBJ2-1, with 8 bases that match TRBD2. Trimming took 0 bases from V and 11 from J; bases not matched to a gene: 4. Germline V gives CDR1 SGHNT, CDR2 YYREEE (reference sequence). The CDR3 has 13 residues. In nucleotides, the CDR3 is TGTGCCAGCAGCTTGGGAGGTAGCGGGAAGCAGTTCTTC. The encoded protein is CASSLGGSGKQFF.

The chain carries TRBV29-1 and TRBJ2-1; weak D call: TRBD1 (5 bases). The CDR3 runs 12 residues. CDR1 SQVTM and CDR2 ANQGSEA come from the germline V gene. V was trimmed by 7 bases and J by 7 bases, leaving 14 bases between them. In nucleotides, the CDR3 is TGCAGCGGGACAAACGCTTTTAATGAGCAGTTCTTC. Translated: CSGTNAFNEQFF.

A single count supports this clone. The CDR3 is CASSLALISEAFF. Written as DNA, the CDR3 is TGTGCCAGCAGCTTAGCTCTAATCTCTGAAGCTTTCTTT. The chain is built from TRBV7-2 and TRBJ1-1; D call uncertain. From germline, CDR1 is SGHTA and CDR2 FQGNSA. The V and J ends lost 0 bases and 6 bases respectively, with 8 bases between them. This CDR3 contains 13 residues.

This clone showed up just once. This CDR3 is CASSPRRGSTDTQYF. Here the CDR3 DNA reads TGTGCCAGCAGCCCTCGGAGGGGGTCCACAGATACGCAGTATTTT. The gene calls are TRBV7-9 and TRBJ2-3, with D perhaps matching TRBD1 or TRBD2 (6 bases each). The CDR3 has 15 residues. In germline, CDR1 is SEHNR, CDR2 FQNEAQ (reference sequence). Trimming shortened V by 5 bases and J by 2 bases, and 14 bases separated the two germline ends.